Described below is a single TCR beta chain sequence and its context. Patients received at least one anti-epileptic drug before surgery. Germline CDR1 is MNHEY and CDR2 is SMNVEV (reference sequence). V shed 7 bases and J 0 bases; nucleotides not matched to a gene: 11. The CDR3 is 16 residues long. This record belongs to a study of brain T cells in children with intractable seizures. Only in-frame clones appear in the TCRdb table, and some are missing; sequencing was by immunoSEQ multiplex PCR. The data contain roughly 80,000 clones, around 90% of them singletons. Sample: peripheral blood, taken at surgery. The sequence came from a girl aged 2-10 years with Rasmussen encephalitis and intractable seizures. J is TRBJ2-7 and V is TRBV27; 8 nucleotides line up with TRBD1. The CDR3 sequence is CASISAPGGGSYEQYF. The CDR3 DNA reads as TGTGCCAGCATTTCCGCCCCAGGGGGCGGCTCCTACGAGCAGTACTTC.